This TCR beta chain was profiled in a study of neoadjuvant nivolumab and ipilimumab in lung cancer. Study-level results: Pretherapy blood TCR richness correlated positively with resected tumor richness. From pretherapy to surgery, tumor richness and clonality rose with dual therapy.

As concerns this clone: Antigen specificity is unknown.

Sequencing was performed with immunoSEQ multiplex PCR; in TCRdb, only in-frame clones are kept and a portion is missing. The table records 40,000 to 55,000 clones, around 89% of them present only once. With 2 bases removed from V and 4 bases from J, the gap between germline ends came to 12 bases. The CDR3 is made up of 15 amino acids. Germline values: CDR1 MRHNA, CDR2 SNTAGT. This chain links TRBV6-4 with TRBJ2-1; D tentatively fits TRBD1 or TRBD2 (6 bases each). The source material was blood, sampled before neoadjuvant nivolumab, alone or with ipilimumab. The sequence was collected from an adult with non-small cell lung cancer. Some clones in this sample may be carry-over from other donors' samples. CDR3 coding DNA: TGTGCCAGCAGTGACGAAGGCGGGACATACAATGAGCAGTTCTTC. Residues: CASSDEGGTYNEQFF.